Listed below are T cell receptor beta chains from one sample, sequenced in a study of regulatory T cells in long-lasting Graves disease. MiXCR was run by TCRdb on the multiplex PCR reads, yielding one entry per CDR3 protein. The data hold about 430,000 distinct CDR3 sequences, with roughly a fifth observed a single time. The sequenced sample was peripheral blood mononuclear cells (PBMCs), obtained when the disease was refractory, from a patient treated with antithyroid drugs. These receptors all stem from a female donor with Graves disease. Both conserved end residues are part of each CDR3. D genes are given only for firm matches. Size tells how often a clone was seen (once, few, many) or the class of an expanded clone, and some rows leave it out.

size	D	V	J	CDR3	DNA
few	.	TRBV12-3/TRBV12-4	TRBJ1-4	CASSVREGEKLFF	TGTGCCAGCAGTGTCAGGGAAGGAGAAAAACTGTTTTTT
.	.	TRBV20-1	TRBJ2-2	CSAIGETTGELFF	TGCAGTGCTATTGGCGAGACCACCGGGGAGCTGTTTTTT
many	TRBD1	TRBV2	TRBJ2-2	CASTRTGDTGELFF	TGTGCCAGCACTAGGACAGGGGACACCGGGGAGCTGTTTTTT
.	.	TRBV11-3	TRBJ2-1	CASSRSTALYNEQFF	TGTGCCAGCAGCCGGAGCACAGCCCTTTACAATGAGCAGTTCTTC
many	.	TRBV20-1	TRBJ1-1	CRAKQASDTEAFF	TGCAGAGCCAAACAGGCTTCGGACACTGAAGCTTTCTTT
few	.	TRBV27	TRBJ2-7	CASSPGTWHEQYF	TGTGCCAGCAGTCCAGGGACGTGGCACGAGCAGTACTTC
many	.	TRBV24-1	TRBJ2-5	CATSAARGGSSTQETQYF	TGTGCCACCAGTGCGGCCAGGGGGGGGTCCAGTACCCAAGAGACCCAGTACTTC
many	.	TRBV3-1	TRBJ2-2	CASSQRTATGELFF	TGTGCCAGCAGCCAAAGGACAGCCACCGGGGAGCTGTTTTTT
many	TRBD1	TRBV20-1	TRBJ1-1	CSASSGQGVNTEAFF	TGCAGTGCTAGCTCGGGACAGGGGGTGAACACTGAAGCTTTCTTT
.	.	TRBV5-1	TRBJ2-2	CASSLPRGNTGELFF	TGCGCCAGCAGCTTGCCCCGGGGAAACACCGGGGAGCTGTTTTTT
few	.	TRBV30	TRBJ2-5	CAWSVLTTRETQYF	TGTGCCTGGAGTGTACTAACAACCCGTGAGACCCAGTACTTC
few	.	TRBV11-2	TRBJ2-2	CASSPWLRRANTGELFF	TGTGCCAGCAGCCCCTGGCTCCGGCGAGCGAACACCGGGGAGCTGTTTTTT
.	.	TRBV29-1	TRBJ1-1	CSVSSDLGNTEAFF	TGCAGCGTTTCAAGTGATCTGGGGAACACTGAAGCTTTCTTT
many	.	TRBV28	TRBJ2-7	CASSLRTKSYEQYF	TGTGCCAGCAGTTTAAGGACGAAAAGCTACGAGCAGTACTTC
few	.	TRBV11-2	TRBJ1-6	CASSLVGAEVSPLHF	TGTGCCAGCAGCTTAGTAGGGGCGGAGGTCTCACCCCTCCACTTT
.	.	TRBV30	TRBJ2-5	CAWSVSAGVETQYF	TGTGCCTGGAGTGTTTCTGCAGGGGTAGAGACCCAGTACTTC
.	TRBD1	TRBV11-2	TRBJ2-5	CASSLGGGQGAEETQYF	TGTGCCAGCAGCTTAGGGGGCGGACAGGGGGCTGAAGAGACCCAGTACTTC
few	.	TRBV30	TRBJ1-3	CAWSIRVNTIYF	TGTGCCTGGAGTATTAGGGTAAACACCATATATTTT
many	.	TRBV28	TRBJ2-4	CASSLGSPSIQYF	TGTGCCAGCAGTCTCGGGTCCCCGTCCATTCAGTACTTC
few	TRBD1	TRBV20-1	TRBJ1-3	CSALTGAAGNTIYF	TGCAGTGCGTTGACAGGGGCAGCGGGAAACACCATATATTTT
.	.	TRBV29-1	TRBJ2-1	CSAGLINNEQFF	TGCAGCGCGGGACTCATCAACAATGAGCAGTTCTTC
few	.	TRBV4-1	TRBJ1-1	CASSQDRGEGNTEAFF	TGCGCCAGCAGCCAAGACAGGGGAGAAGGGAACACTGAAGCTTTCTTT
few	.	TRBV5-5	TRBJ1-4	CASSFLRQSTNEKLFF	TGTGCCAGCAGCTTCCTGAGACAGTCAACTAATGAAAAACTGTTTTTT
few	.	TRBV10-3	TRBJ1-2	CAISAYREGGYTF	TGTGCCATCAGTGCTTATAGAGAGGGGGGCTACACCTTC
.	TRBD1	TRBV7-9	TRBJ1-2	CASSSRQGAYGYTF	TGTGCCAGCAGCTCCAGACAGGGGGCATATGGCTACACCTTC
few	.	TRBV20-1	TRBJ2-7	CSASLGNRASYEQYF	TGCAGTGCTTCCCTAGGGAACAGGGCGTCCTACGAGCAGTACTTC
.	TRBD1	TRBV28	TRBJ2-6	CASSPVGTGASGANVLTF	TGTGCCAGCAGTCCAGTGGGGACAGGAGCCTCTGGGGCCAACGTCCTGACTTTC
few	TRBD2	TRBV5-4	TRBJ2-7	CASSPRGLATYEQYF	TGTGCCAGCAGCCCCAGGGGACTAGCGACCTACGAGCAGTACTTC
.	TRBD2	TRBV7-2	TRBJ2-1	CASSLMSGAGTSGGGNEQFF	TGTGCCAGCAGCTTAATGTCAGGGGCTGGGACTAGCGGGGGGGGAAATGAGCAGTTCTTC
many	.	TRBV2	TRBJ2-6	CASSEVIRSGANVLTF	TGTGCCAGCAGTGAAGTTATAAGGAGTGGGGCCAACGTCCTGACTTTC
.	.	TRBV11-2	TRBJ2-3	CASSFNQKQDTQYF	TGTGCCAGCAGCTTCAATCAAAAACAGGATACGCAGTATTTT
few	TRBD1	TRBV7-9	TRBJ1-2	CASSLMGTGDYGYTF	TGTGCCAGCAGCTTAATGGGGACAGGAGACTATGGCTACACCTTC
few	.	TRBV4-1	TRBJ2-1	CASSQGLDGYNEQFF	TGCGCCAGCAGCCAAGGCCTAGATGGCTACAATGAGCAGTTCTTC
few	.	TRBV20-1	TRBJ2-2	CSASSVYANTGELFF	TGCAGTGCTAGTTCGGTATACGCGAACACCGGGGAGCTGTTTTTT
.	TRBD2	TRBV6-1	TRBJ2-1	CASKTYSRLAGAYNEQFF	TGTGCCAGCAAAACATACTCAAGACTAGCGGGAGCCTACAATGAGCAGTTCTTC
.	.	TRBV6-4	TRBJ2-3	CASSGDSTDTQYF	TGTGCCAGCAGTGGCGACAGCACAGATACGCAGTATTTT
many	.	TRBV6-1	TRBJ1-1	CASSPSGAEAFF	TGTGCCAGCAGTCCCTCAGGGGCTGAAGCTTTCTTT
many	.	TRBV28	TRBJ2-7	CASSFPGRTYEQYF	TGTGCCAGCAGTTTCCCGGGACGGACCTACGAGCAGTACTTC
few	TRBD2	TRBV29-1	TRBJ2-4	CSVEDPISLGGIAKNIQYF	TGCAGCGTTGAAGATCCAATAAGTTTGGGGGGGATAGCCAAAAACATTCAGTACTTC
many	TRBD1	TRBV28	TRBJ2-7	CASSLEGQFYEQYF	TGTGCCAGCAGTTTAGAGGGACAGTTCTACGAGCAGTACTTC
many	.	TRBV3-1	TRBJ1-4	CASSQDVGKLFF	TGTGCCAGCAGCCAAGATGTCGGGAAACTGTTTTTT
.	.	TRBV7-2	TRBJ1-5	CASSKAGVNQPQHF	TGTGCCAGCAGCAAGGCAGGGGTCAATCAGCCCCAGCATTTT
few	TRBD2	TRBV28	TRBJ2-7	CASKAGGRYEQYF	TGTGCCAGCAAGGCGGGAGGGCGGTACGAGCAGTACTTC